This T cell receptor (beta chain) is drawn from a study of identifying expanded T cells in peripheral blood. Produced via immunoSEQ multiplex PCR; TCRdb's table is partial and in-frame only. The sample records about 110,000 clones, around 89% being singletons. This CDR3 spans 15 amino acids. V lost 5 bases to trimming and J lost 3 bases; unmatched junction nucleotides: 9. CDR1 is SGHTS and CDR2 is YDEGEE in the germline V gene. No infections or other immune events were documented during collection. V gene TRBV5-8 combines with J gene TRBJ2-7; the match to TRBD1 covers 9 bases. This sequence was found in a person between 18 and 75 years old in good health. The sample was blood. CDR3 region: CASRQPGQGLYEQYF. CDR3 coding DNA: TGTGCCAGCAGACAACCGGGACAGGGTCTCTACGAGCAGTACTTC.